These 29 T cell receptor beta chains were all obtained from the same sample, sequenced in a study of beta chain features in type 1 diabetes. Reverse transcription of all isolated RNA meant that expressed TCRB transcripts were sequenced. The table came from immunoSEQ multiplex PCR; TCRdb's copy has only in-frame clones and leaves some out. The sample has about 900,000 clones; about 17% are singletons. Sequencing was done on a sample of naive CD4+ T cells from blood. Every receptor here comes from a woman aged 18-30 years in good health.

The table lists this clone with a few counts. Other nucleotide sequences in the sample specify the same CDR3. V and J are TRBV2 and TRBJ2-1; D uncertain. The CDR3 spans 11 residues. Germline CDR1 and CDR2: SNHLY and FYNNEI. Trimming left V 3 bases short and J 10 bases short, with 7 bases between. CDR3 DNA: TGTGCCAGCAGTGAGCAACGCGAGCAGTTCTTC. It encodes CASSEQREQFF.

This clone was recorded a few times. The chain has TRBV7-9 and TRBJ2-2; TRBD1 aligns across 8 bases. CDR1 and CDR2 (germline): SEHNR, FQNEAQ (reference sequence). The ends lost 2 bases at V and 1 base at J; junction bases unmatched: 6. The CDR3 is 17 residues long. This CDR3 reads CASSLLAGTGNTGELFF. DNA of the CDR3: TGTGCCAGCAGCTTACTGGCCGGGACAGGGAACACCGGGGAGCTGTTTTTT.

V usage is TRBV28 and J usage is TRBJ1-2; D might be TRBD1 (5 bases). This CDR3 has 13 residues. Germline CDR1 is MDHEN and CDR2 is SYDVKM. Trimming took 5 bases from V and 6 from J, leaving 13 bases between them. In DNA, the CDR3 is TGTGCCAGCAGTCCAGGGCCCTGGAATGGCTACACCTTC. Its protein is CASSPGPWNGYTF.

This clone has more than one count but fewer than ten. The rearrangement links TRBV18 to TRBJ1-1; D not resolved. CDR1 and CDR2 (germline): KGHSH, LQKENI. Trimming stripped 0 bases from V and 4 bases from J, with 9 bases between. The CDR3 covers 14 residues. This CDR3 is CASSPPSSITEAFF. The DNA of the CDR3 is TGTGCCAGCTCACCACCTTCATCTATCACTGAAGCTTTCTTT. Full variable domain (rest looked up from reference TRBV18 and TRBJ1-1): NAGVMQNPRHLVRRRGQEARLRCSPMKGHSHVYWYRQLPEEGLKFMVYLQKENIIDESGMPKERFSAEFPKEGPSILRIQQVVRGDSAAYFCASSPPSSITEAFFGQGTRLTVV.

This clone was counted a few times. V usage is TRBV19 and J usage is TRBJ2-7; 8 bases fit TRBD2. V was clipped by 4 bases and J by 2 bases; unmatched bases: 1. The CDR3 length is 13 residues. Germline CDR1 is LNHDA and CDR2 is SQIVND (reference sequence). The CDR3 loop is CASSTTSAYEQYF. The CDR3 DNA is TGTGCCAGTAGTACGACTAGCGCCTACGAGCAGTACTTC.

The chain links TRBV6-5 to TRBJ1-5; 8 bases match TRBD1. V was pared by 6 bases and J by 5 bases, with 9 bases of the junction left unmatched. The CDR3 extends over 15 amino acids. The V gene's germline CDR1 is MNHEY and CDR2 SVGAGI. CDR3 bases: TGTGCCAGCAGCCCACAGGGGGTTAAGGATCAGCCCCAGCATTTT. Translated, it gives CASSPQGVKDQPQHF.

A few counts support this clone. The rearrangement uses TRBV6-5 and TRBJ2-1; 9 nucleotides align to TRBD1. The germline V gene encodes CDR1 MNHEY and CDR2 SVGAGI. With V trimmed by 6 bases and J by 5 bases, 8 bases remained unmatched. The CDR3 runs 15 residues. The CDR3 DNA follows: TGTGCCAGCAGGACGGACAGGGGTTTAGACAATGAGCAGTTCTTC. It translates to CASRTDRGLDNEQFF.

This chain connects TRBV5-1 to TRBJ2-7; 10 bases fit TRBD2. The junction had 13 bases not matched to a gene; V was cut back by 6 bases and J by 4 bases. CDR1 is SGHRS, CDR2 YFSETQ, per germline. The CDR3 totals 16 residues. DNA of the CDR3: TGCGCCAGCAAACAACTTCCTAGCGGGAGTTTTTACGAGCAGTACTTC. This codes for CASKQLPSGSFYEQYF. The whole variable domain, remainder taken from reference TRBV5-1 and TRBJ2-7, is KAGVTQTPRYLIKTRGQQVTLSCSPISGHRSVSWYQQTPGQGLQFLFEYFSETQRNKGNFPGRFSGRQFSNSRSEMNVSTLELGDSALYLCASKQLPSGSFYEQYFGPGTRLTVT.

The rearrangement links TRBV7-3 to TRBJ1-1; no firm D call. CDR3 length: 15 amino acids. V was clipped by 2 bases and J by 4 bases, with 14 bases between them. The germline CDR1 and CDR2 sequences are SGHTA and FQGTGA. The DNA of the CDR3 is TGTGCCAGCAGCTTAGATACAGTATTGACCACTGAAGCTTTCTTT. This translates into CASSLDTVLTTEAFF.

V gene TRBV11-3 combines with J gene TRBJ1-2; 7 nucleotides line up with TRBD1. The CDR3 extends over 18 amino acids. The V segment lost 0 bases and the J segment 4 bases; nucleotides outside the gene matches: 14. The germline V gene has CDR1 SGHNT and CDR2 YENEEA. The CDR3 coding sequence is TGTGCCAGCAGCTTAGATGGGACAGTTAATTCCCAAACCTATGGCTACACCTTC. Protein: CASSLDGTVNSQTYGYTF. Full variable domain (remainder filled in from reference TRBV11-3 and TRBJ1-2): EAGVVQSPRYKIIEKKQPVAFWCNPISGHNTLYWYLQNLGQGPELLIRYENEEAVDDSQLPKDRFSAERLKGVDSTLKIQPAELGDSAVYLCASSLDGTVNSQTYGYTFGSGTRLTVV.

This clone turned up a few times. The rearrangement uses TRBV4-3 and TRBJ2-2, with a possible D match to TRBD1 (6 bases). The CDR3 is 15 amino acids. The germline CDR1 and CDR2 sequences are LGHNA and YSLEER. V lost 4 bases and J 4 bases, leaving 13 bases between the germline ends. In nucleotides, the CDR3 is TGCGCCAGCAGCCGAATACAAGGGGGCACCGGGGAGCTGTTTTTT. It is translated as CASSRIQGGTGELFF.

This chain connects TRBV15 to TRBJ2-1; no reliable D call. The CDR3 is made up of 15 amino acids. Per the germline V gene, CDR1 is LNHNV and CDR2 is YYDKDF (reference sequence). The ends were cut back, 0 bases at V and 5 bases at J, with 11 bases in the middle. The CDR3 spells CATSRDPKSHNEQFF. DNA of the CDR3: TGTGCCACCAGCAGAGATCCGAAGTCACACAATGAGCAGTTCTTC.

The rearrangement links TRBV5-5 to TRBJ2-1; the D gene is possibly TRBD2 (6 bases). The CDR3 is made up of 16 amino acids. Per germline, CDR1 SGHKS and CDR2 YYEKEE (reference sequence). V lost 0 bases and J lost 4, with 14 bases in between. The DNA of the CDR3 is TGTGCCAGCAGCTTGGGCGGGGCCCCCGTATACAATGAGCAGTTCTTC. Amino acids: CASSLGGAPVYNEQFF.

This clone was counted between two and nine times. This chain connects TRBV6-6 to TRBJ2-3; the match to TRBD2 covers 8 bases. This CDR3 comprises 16 residues. The germline CDR1 and CDR2 sequences are MNHNY and SVGAGI (reference sequence). Trimming cost V 4 bases and J 3 bases; bases outside gene matches: 9. The CDR3 reads CASSSGIAGSTDTQYF. The CDR3 DNA follows: TGTGCCAGCAGTTCTGGCATAGCGGGATCGACAGATACGCAGTATTTT.

The chain employs TRBV7-9 and TRBJ2-1; D perhaps matches TRBD2 (6 bases). Trimming removed 6 bases at V and 1 base at J, with 7 bases between. Germline V gene sequence: CDR1 SEHNR, CDR2 FQNEAQ (reference sequence). CDR3 length: 13 amino acids. The CDR3 loop reads CASSRESYNEQFF. The CDR3, as DNA: TGTGCCAGCAGTCGGGAGTCCTACAATGAGCAGTTCTTC.

In this sample, this clone turned up a few times. The V call is TRBV18, the J call TRBJ2-1; D unclear. This CDR3 has 16 residues. V was pared by 2 bases and J by 4 bases, with 15 bases between. Germline lookup yields CDR1 KGHSH and CDR2 LQKENI. CDR3 residues: CASSPSYYSGYNEQFF. DNA of the CDR3: TGTGCCAGCTCACCATCATACTATAGTGGGTACAATGAGCAGTTCTTC.

This clone was counted once. The chain is built from TRBV2 and TRBJ2-7; 8 nucleotides line up with TRBD2. The CDR3 has 11 residues. The ends lost 6 bases at V and 7 bases at J; junction bases unmatched: 2. Looked up from germline, CDR1 is SNHLY and CDR2 is FYNNEI. CDR3 loop: CASRVAGEQYF. Here the CDR3 DNA reads TGTGCCAGCAGAGTAGCGGGAGAGCAGTACTTC.

The chain has TRBV7-2 and TRBJ1-2, with a tentative D call TRBD1 (6 bases). The germline gives CDR1 SGHTA, CDR2 FQGNSA. The CDR3 covers 17 residues. Trimming pared 0 bases from V and 3 bases from J, leaving 17 bases between. CDR3 nucleotides: TGTGCCAGCAGCTTAGCGTCAGGGGCGTGGGATCACTATGGCTACACCTTC. As protein: CASSLASGAWDHYGYTF.

This clone showed up just a few times. The chain is built from TRBV7-6 and TRBJ2-3; no reliable D call. The CDR3 covers 12 residues. CDR1 and CDR2 (germline): SGHVS, FNYEAQ. V lost 1 base, J lost 4 bases, and 3 bases lay in between. CDR3 nucleotides: TGTGCCAGCAGCTTAGGAGCAGATACGCAGTATTTT. Translating gives CASSLGADTQYF.

The rearrangement joins TRBV9 to TRBJ2-1, with no clear D. The CDR3 extends over 15 amino acids. V was cut by 3 bases and J by 7 bases, with 17 bases left in between. Germline CDR1 SGDLS, CDR2 YYNGEE. The CDR3 loop is CASSASPSPFNEQFF. The DNA of the CDR3 is TGTGCCAGCAGCGCCTCTCCCTCCCCTTTTAATGAGCAGTTCTTC.

This clone was observed a few times. This chain connects TRBV5-1 to TRBJ1-1, with 9 bases identical to TRBD1. The CDR3 totals 16 residues. CDR1 is SGHRS and CDR2 is YFSETQ in the germline V gene. Unmatched junction bases numbered 7, after V lost 4 bases and J lost 0 bases. The CDR3 protein is CASSQGQGNMNTEAFF. As DNA, the CDR3 is TGCGCCAGCAGCCAGGGACAGGGTAACATGAACACTGAAGCTTTCTTT.

This clone showed up just a few times. The rearrangement uses TRBV5-1 and TRBJ2-7; D perhaps matches TRBD2 (5 bases). Germline V lookup: CDR1 SGHRS, CDR2 YFSETQ. V was clipped by 4 bases and J by 1 base, with 12 bases between them. This CDR3 region has 14 residues. The CDR3 sequence is CASSKRSGSYEQYF. The CDR3 DNA reads as TGCGCCAGCAGCAAGAGAAGCGGATCCTACGAGCAGTACTTC.

This chain connects TRBV4-1 to TRBJ1-2; D is ambiguous. From germline, CDR1 is MGHRA and CDR2 YSYEKL. The V gene lost 5 bases and the J gene lost 2 bases, with 12 bases spanning the gap. The CDR3 length is 14 residues. This CDR3 reads CASSVNNANYGYTF. DNA of the CDR3: TGCGCCAGCAGCGTCAACAATGCCAACTATGGCTACACCTTC.

The rearrangement uses TRBV10-3 and TRBJ2-1; 7 bases map to TRBD2. Losses at the gene ends were 3 bases for V and 5 bases for J; bases not matched to a gene: 16. The V gene's germline CDR1 is ENHRY and CDR2 SYGVKD. The CDR3 sequence is 18 residues long. The CDR3 DNA reads as TGTGCCATCAGTGATAGGGAGGCGGGAGCGGGATTTGACAATGAGCAGTTCTTC. Encoded protein: CAISDREAGAGFDNEQFF.

The chain joins TRBV6-5 to TRBJ1-1; maybe TRBD1 (5 bases). V was clipped by 0 bases and J by 7 bases, with 9 bases between them. Germline V gene data show CDR1 as MNHEY and CDR2 as SVGAGI. This CDR3 contains 13 residues. The CDR3 DNA is TGTGCCAGCAGTTACTCGAGGGACCATGAAGCTTTCTTT. Translating it yields CASSYSRDHEAFF.

This clone occurred a few times. This chain joins TRBV7-8 and TRBJ2-3; D not certain. Germline assignment: CDR1 SGHVS and CDR2 FQNEAQ. The length of the CDR3 is 13 residues. V lost 4 bases to trimming and J lost 10 bases, with 15 bases between them. CDR3 sequence (DNA): TGTGCCAGCAGCTACCAAGGGTCCCTAGCGCAGTATTTT. It yields the protein CASSYQGSLAQYF.

The chain uses TRBV7-3 and TRBJ2-2, with D unclear. Looked up from germline, CDR1 is SGHTA and CDR2 is FQGTGA. Between the trimmed V and J ends, which lost 4 bases and 1 base, there was a span of 7 bases. The CDR3 has 14 amino acids. The CDR3 bases are TGTGCCAGCAGCTCCCCAGGGAACACCGGGGAGCTGTTTTTT. Its protein is CASSSPGNTGELFF. Variable domain in full (rest from reference TRBV7-3 and TRBJ2-2): GAGVSQTPSNKVTEKGKYVELRCDPISGHTALYWYRQSLGQGPEFLIYFQGTGAADDSGLPNDRFFAVRPEGSVSTLKIQRTERGDSAVYLCASSSPGNTGELFFGEGSRLTVL.

The chain employs TRBV18 and TRBJ2-5, with D unclear. The CDR3 length is 14 residues. CDR1 and CDR2 (germline): KGHSH, LQKENI. Trimming cost V 6 bases and J 2 bases, with 13 bases left between them. The CDR3 here is CASSPQKQQETQYF. DNA for the CDR3: TGTGCCAGCTCGCCCCAGAAACAACAAGAGACCCAGTACTTC. The variable domain in full, completed from reference TRBV18 and TRBJ2-5, reads NAGVMQNPRHLVRRRGQEARLRCSPMKGHSHVYWYRQLPEEGLKFMVYLQKENIIDESGMPKERFSAEFPKEGPSILRIQQVVRGDSAAYFCASSPQKQQETQYFGPGTRLLVL.

The DNA of the CDR3 is TGTGCCAGCAGCGTAGGGACAGCCGGCGGTCTATCTAGCACAGATACGCAGTATTTT. The encoded protein is CASSVGTAGGLSSTDTQYF. The V gene is TRBV9, the J gene TRBJ2-3; tentative D call: TRBD1 (6 bases). Germline V gene data show CDR1 as SGDLS and CDR2 as YYNGEE. There are 19 residues in the CDR3. V lost 0 bases, J lost 0 bases, and 20 bases lay in between.